Detailed here is one T cell receptor (beta chain). Clones were sequenced by immunoSEQ multiplex PCR, and TCRdb holds only the in-frame ones, with some missing. The profile shows approximately 140,000 clones, under 95% of them singletons. The entry originates in a study of control samples from healthy donors and cancer patients. The CDR3 is made up of 13 amino acids. The ends were cut back, 0 bases at V and 5 bases at J, with 8 bases in the middle. V and J are TRBV5-3 and TRBJ1-1; D not resolved. TRBV5-3 qualifies as an ORF whose function is uncertain. This TCR was recovered from a young man in good health. The sample consisted of blood. CDR3 protein: CARSLARTTEAFF. The CDR3 DNA is TGTGCCAGAAGCTTGGCCCGTACGACTGAAGCTTTCTTT.